This T cell receptor (beta chain) derives from a study of T cells in Graves' hyperthyroidism and ophthalmopathy. Study findings and constraints: With a median lead of approximately 6 months before onset, the model predicted ophthalmopathy.

The CDR3 loop spans 14 amino acids. The ends were cut back, 7 bases at V and 10 bases at J, with 17 bases in the middle. There were TCR beta CDR3 regions amplified from RNA transcripts. The TCR CDR3 was amplified in a first-round RT-PCR using the HTBI primer set. TCRdb analysed the multiplex PCR reads with MiXCR anew, one entry per CDR3 protein. The data show some 570,000 distinct CDR3 sequences, about 15% seen once. Details on this clonotype: What it binds is unknown.

The gene calls are TRBV12-3 or TRBV12-4 and TRBJ1-6; the D gene is possibly TRBD1 (6 bases). The specimen was blood. The sequence came from a young woman with Graves' ophthalmopathy. As DNA, the CDR3 is TGTGCCAGCATCCTAGGGGGTAGTGGGTCACCCCTCCACTTT. Translated, it gives CASILGGSGSPLHF.